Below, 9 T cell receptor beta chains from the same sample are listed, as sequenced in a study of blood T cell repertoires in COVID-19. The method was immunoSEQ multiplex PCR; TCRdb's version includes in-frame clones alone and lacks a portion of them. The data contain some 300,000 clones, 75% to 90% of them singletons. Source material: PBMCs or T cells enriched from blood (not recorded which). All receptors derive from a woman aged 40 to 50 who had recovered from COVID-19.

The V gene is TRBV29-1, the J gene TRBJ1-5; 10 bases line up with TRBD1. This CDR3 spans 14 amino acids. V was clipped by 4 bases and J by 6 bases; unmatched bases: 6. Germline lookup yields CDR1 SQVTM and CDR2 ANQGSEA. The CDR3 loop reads CSVGQGAQGQPQHF. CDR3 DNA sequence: TGCAGCGTTGGACAGGGGGCGCAGGGTCAGCCCCAGCATTTT.

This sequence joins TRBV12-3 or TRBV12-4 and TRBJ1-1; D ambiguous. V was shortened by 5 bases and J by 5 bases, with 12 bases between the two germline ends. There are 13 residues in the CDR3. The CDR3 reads CASSTNSGTEAFF. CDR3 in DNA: TGTGCCAGCAGTACCAACTCGGGGACTGAAGCTTTCTTT.

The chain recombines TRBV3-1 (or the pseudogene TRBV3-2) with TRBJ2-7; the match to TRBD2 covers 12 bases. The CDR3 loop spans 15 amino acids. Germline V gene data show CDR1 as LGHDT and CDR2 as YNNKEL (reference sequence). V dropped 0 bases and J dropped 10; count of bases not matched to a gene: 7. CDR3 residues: CASSQDRLAGAEQYF. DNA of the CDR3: TGTGCCAGCAGCCAAGATCGACTAGCGGGAGCGGAACAGTACTTC.

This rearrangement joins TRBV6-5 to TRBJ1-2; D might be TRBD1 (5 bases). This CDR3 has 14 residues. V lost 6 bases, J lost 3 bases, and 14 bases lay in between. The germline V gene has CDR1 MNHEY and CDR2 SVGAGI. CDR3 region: CASRAGQRYYGYTF. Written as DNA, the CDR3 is TGTGCCAGCAGGGCGGGGCAGCGATACTATGGCTACACCTTC.

In DNA, the CDR3 is TGCGCCAGCAGCTTGGGTGGGGCCCCCCTTGGGGGCTACACCTTC. Translation gives CASSLGGAPLGGYTF. The chain combines TRBV5-1 with TRBJ1-2; a weak D match, TRBD1 (5 bases). Trimming stripped 0 bases from V and 8 bases from J, with 17 bases between. CDR3 length equals 15 residues. The germline gives CDR1 SGHRS, CDR2 YFSETQ.

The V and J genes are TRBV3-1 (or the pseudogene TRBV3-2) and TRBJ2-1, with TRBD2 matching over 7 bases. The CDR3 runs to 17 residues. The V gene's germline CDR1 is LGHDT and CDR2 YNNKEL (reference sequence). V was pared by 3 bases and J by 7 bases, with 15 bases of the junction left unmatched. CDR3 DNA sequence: TGTGCCAGCAGCCACGTGTTCAGGTGCGGGAGTCTAAATGAGCAGTTCTTC. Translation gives CASSHVFRCGSLNEQFF.

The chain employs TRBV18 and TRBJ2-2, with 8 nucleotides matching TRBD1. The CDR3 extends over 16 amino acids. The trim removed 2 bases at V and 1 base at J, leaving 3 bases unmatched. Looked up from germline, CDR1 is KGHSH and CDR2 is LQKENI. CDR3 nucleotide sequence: TGTGCCAGCTCACCATTAGGGACAGGGAACACCGGGGAGCTGTTTTTT. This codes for CASSPLGTGNTGELFF.

CDR3 region: CASSLYLIVRVTANTEAFF. CDR3 bases: TGTGCCAGCAGCTTATATCTGATAGTCCGAGTCACAGCGAACACTGAAGCTTTCTTT. The genes are TRBV7-2 and TRBJ1-1; D ambiguous. With 2 bases removed from V and 1 base from J, the gap between germline ends came to 23 bases. The CDR3 totals 19 residues. Germline V lookup: CDR1 SGHTA, CDR2 FQGNSA.

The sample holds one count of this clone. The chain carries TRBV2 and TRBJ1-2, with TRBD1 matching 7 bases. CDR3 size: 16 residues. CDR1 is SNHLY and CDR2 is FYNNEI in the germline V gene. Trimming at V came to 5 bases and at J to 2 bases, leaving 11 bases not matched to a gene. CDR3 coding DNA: TGTGCCAGCAGTCCAGGATATGCGACAGGGAACTATGGCTACACCTTC. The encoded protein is CASSPGYATGNYGYTF.